There are a few counts of the clone carrying this T cell receptor (beta chain). Its specificity is unknown. The data originate from a study of regulatory T cells in long-lasting Graves disease. The wider study: Persistence in Graves' disease required over 5 years of antithyroid drugs plus positive TSH receptor antibodies.

Findings of the study overall: Sharing of public clonotypes was greater in persistent patients (roughly 2,600) than in new patients (around 1,000). Investigators studied peripheral blood only, not thyroid tissue.

CDR1 and CDR2 from the germline V gene are DFQATT and SNEGSKA (reference sequence). The length of the CDR3 is 13 residues. Trimming took off 6 bases at V and 10 bases at J, with 18 bases between the two ends. Time point indicated: persistent/refractory GD, antithyroid drugs over 5 years with positive TRAb. PBMC RNA was the source of the TCR library. Relying on iRepertoire HTBI primers and Arm-PCR of CDR3 regions, the team built TCR beta libraries. One entry per CDR3 protein, called by TCRdb with MiXCR from the multiplex PCR reads. The sample has roughly 450,000 distinct CDR3 sequences, under 25% seen once.

The starting material was peripheral blood mononuclear cells (PBMCs), obtained when the disease was refractory, from a patient treated with antithyroid drugs. The chain has TRBV20-1 and TRBJ1-4; D might be TRBD1 (5 bases). This sequence originates from a female donor with Graves disease. The CDR3 loop is CSAPRGDYGKLFF. CDR3 DNA sequence: TGCAGTGCGCCGCGGGGGGATTACGGAAAACTGTTTTTT.